This TCR beta chain was sequenced during a study of T cells in Graves' hyperthyroidism and ophthalmopathy (dated by TCRdb to the late 2010s). With regard to the full study: Peripheral blood was collected at initial diagnosis, before any treatment. In addition, the study compared T-cell repertoires in thyroid tissue and in blood from 6 or 7 Graves' hyperthyroidism patients. After blood sampling, hyperthyroidism patients were treated with methimazole at a starting dose of 30 mg daily, and ophthalmopathy patients were treated with high-dose intravenous methylprednisolone. To identify distinguishing TCR V-J signatures, a discovery cohort of 90 to 100 patients was used, comprising some 45 with Graves' ophthalmopathy and around 60 with stable Graves' hyperthyroidism. The paper describes TCR Vbeta CDR3 sequencing of some 130 peripheral blood samples, made up of about 41 ophthalmopathy patients, roughly 72 hyperthyroidism patients and 17 progressor patients. Whether ophthalmopathy could be predicted prospectively was tested in an independent validation cohort made up of about 18 hyperthyroidism patients plus 17 patients who later progressed to ophthalmopathy. The 100 discovery patients were randomly split 7:3 into training and test sets.

Via the germline V gene, CDR1 is SQVTM and CDR2 ANQGSEA. The CDR3 contains 11 residues, cysteine and phenylalanine counted. Only the CDR3 part of the read is kept: 33 bases, read in frame from the first base. Between the V and J ends, shortened by 3 bases and 6 bases respectively, the junction contains 9 bases. Stable Graves' hyperthyroidism was defined as no progression to ophthalmopathy during 18 months of follow-up. Hyperthyroidism patients were newly diagnosed, had a disease duration of under 2 months, and were aged 18 to 65 years. Any patient with an uncontrolled infection, another autoimmune disease, pregnancy or lactation was excluded. Diagnoses were established on the basis of clinical symptoms, serum thyroxine and TRAb, thyroid ultrasound, and orbital computed tomography. PBMCs were separated from over 9 ml of fresh peripheral blood using Ficoll-Paque density gradient centrifugation. Total RNA was extracted using Trizol reagent, and RNA quality was assessed on an Agilent 2100 Bioanalyzer.

TCR beta CDR3 regions were amplified from RNA transcripts. The TCR CDR3 was subjected to a first round of RT-PCR using the HTBI primer set and the Qiagen OneStep RT-PCR kit. Libraries were constructed in a second round of multiplex PCR, after which size selection and purification were performed. Libraries were sequenced paired-end with 100 bp reads on an Illumina HiSeq2000. Per the authors' processing: SOAPnuke was used to process the raw data, throwing out any read that contained adapters or uncalled bases, had a mean Phred below 15, or lacked an exact constant-primer or identifier match. COPE v1.2.5 was used to merge the high-quality paired reads, and each unique nucleotide sequence was defined as a clonotype. Clonotypes were aligned to IMGT TRBV, TRBD and TRBJ reference segments using MiTCR v1.1. The analysis was restricted to V-J combinations with a frequency above 0.0001, which together covered roughly 99% of the repertoires. A TCS score was defined as the ratio between F50 (clonal expansion) and ExV (chaos), using BLOSUM62-based TCRdist between CDR3 peptides within each V-J. Welch's t-statistics and random forest reduced 500 to 550 V-J features to 10 to 15, which were used in a naive Bayes classifier (R e1071). The similarity between thyroid and blood repertoires was quantified using the Morisita-Horn index. Clones were called with MiXCR by TCRdb after fastp trimmed the public reads at Q25, and only in-frame beta chains were retained. A single entry per CDR3 protein holds the most common genes and DNA from its merged rows. TCRdb, not the authors, supplied the V and J calls. This sample is represented by approximately 870,000 distinct CDR3 sequences; approximately 40% of them were singletons. The ten top clones hold approximately 8.7% of the sample.

This clonotype was counted a single time. Its antigen is unknown. A clone one base away is much larger, so this may be a read error. Study-wide findings and limitations: Ophthalmopathy was separated from stable hyperthyroidism by a 13 V-J signature model, with 85% to 90% sensitivity and around 81% specificity obtained in cross-validation and 80%/75% obtained in testing. In validation, the model predicted progression to ophthalmopathy with approximately 71% sensitivity and approximately 72% specificity, a median of about 6 months before onset. Sample size was not statistically predetermined, and blinding of investigators to group allocation was not performed. Most expanded thyroid clonotypes (frequency above 0.001) were also detected in blood, a finding suggesting that blood repertoires may reflect thyroid immune responses.

The V and J genes are TRBV29-1 and TRBJ2-7, with the D segment identity uncertain. Sequenced sample: blood. The TCR was taken from a man between 18 and 35 years old with Graves' hyperthyroidism. The CDR3 has the sequence CSVDEDGEQYF. The DNA sequence is as follows: TGCAGCGTTGATGAGGACGGCGAGCAGTACTTC.